The clone carrying this T cell receptor (beta chain) was counted ten times or more. The target antigen is unknown. Profiling that covered TCR beta VDJ and CDR3 relied on genomic DNA as its template. TCRdb processed the reads anew with MiXCR; each CDR3 protein has one entry. The sample comprises about 180,000 distinct CDR3 sequences, 40% to 50% of which are singletons, and 2.5% to 3.5% rests with the top ten. This record comes from a study of CD8+CD57+ T cells in acquired aplastic anemia. Study information: Mean yield of DNA from sorted CD4+ and CD8+ cells was approximately 3 ug. Healthy donor CD4+ cell samples had a mean of about 10.8 million reads. Study conclusions and caveats: Patients and controls turned out to have twenty-nine CD8+ CDR3 sequences in common.

The CDR3 loop spans 13 amino acids. The germline CDR1 and CDR2 sequences are WSHSY and SAAADI. V dropped 5 bases and J dropped 5 bases, with 12 bases sitting between them. The clonotype was recovered from a human donor in good health. The chain carries TRBV10-2 and TRBJ2-5; D perhaps matches TRBD2 (6 bases). The source material was sorted CD4+, CD8+, or CD8+CD57+ T cells (not recorded which) from PBMCs. The CDR3 region has the DNA TGCGCCAGCAGTCGGAGGGTTGGTGAGACCCAGTACTTC. Its translation is CASSRRVGETQYF.